These 7 T cell receptor beta chains originate from one sample sequenced in a study of T cell repertoires in cytomegalovirus infection. Which antigens these TCRs recognize remains unknown. One entry per CDR3 protein results from TCRdb running MiXCR on the reads. The sample shows 45,000 to 55,000 distinct CDR3 sequences, roughly 20% of them seen only once. Material: CD8+ T cells from cultured PBMCs, obtained from culture after CMV antigen stimulation. These receptors all come from a human donor in good health (CMV status not recorded). Some clones in this sample may be carry-over from other donors' samples.

This clonotype occurred a few times. For the CDR3, the DNA is TGTGCCAGCAGTCCTGACTATTCACCCCTCCACTTT. Its translation is CASSPDYSPLHF. V is TRBV9 and J is TRBJ1-6; no firm D call. The germline CDR1 and CDR2 sequences are SGDLS and YYNGEE. This CDR3 region has 12 residues. Trimming cost V 5 bases and J 8 bases, with 8 bases left between them.

The rearrangement joins TRBV6-5 to TRBJ2-1, with 7 nucleotides matching TRBD1. This CDR3 is 13 amino acids long. CDR1 is MNHEY and CDR2 is SVGAGI in the germline V gene. V gave up 5 bases and J gave up 9 bases; unmatched junction bases: 7. In nucleotides, the CDR3 is TGTGCCAGCAGTCGTCGACAGGGTGGTGAGCAGTTCTTC. This gives the protein CASSRRQGGEQFF.

This clonotype was seen a few times. The chain is built from TRBV7-2 and TRBJ2-3; D unresolved. Trimming took off 6 bases at V and 5 bases at J, with 18 bases between the two ends. Germline loops: CDR1 SGHTA, CDR2 FQGNSA. The CDR3 length is 15 residues. CDR3 sequence (DNA): TGTGCCAGCAGTCCTCGGGCCGCCCGAGGAGATACGCAGTATTTT. This translates into CASSPRAARGDTQYF.

The J gene is TRBJ2-1, the V gene TRBV6-1; D gene ambiguous. The CDR3 runs to 10 residues. V was trimmed by 8 bases and J by 9 bases, leaving 8 bases between them. CDR1 MNHNS and CDR2 SASEGT come from the germline V gene. The CDR3 region is CASWGSEQFF. CDR3 in DNA: TGTGCCAGCTGGGGTTCTGAGCAGTTCTTC.

V and J are TRBV5-5 and TRBJ2-1; TRBD2 matches 7 bases. The CDR3 has 14 residues. The ends lost 3 bases at V and 9 bases at J; junction bases unmatched: 9. CDR1 and CDR2 from the germline V gene are SGHKS and YYEKEE (reference sequence). CDR3 DNA sequence: TGTGCCAGCAGCTCGGGAGGCGCAGGTCCTGAGCAGTTCTTC. Amino acid sequence: CASSSGGAGPEQFF.

This clonotype came up a few times. V and J are TRBV27 and TRBJ1-1; D not certain. Looked up from germline, CDR1 is MNHEY and CDR2 is SMNVEV (reference sequence). This CDR3 contains 13 residues. Trimming removed 7 bases from V and 1 base from J, with 10 bases in between. The DNA for the CDR3 is TGTGCCAGCACTCTAACACCGAACACTGAAGCTTTCTTT. Its translation is CASTLTPNTEAFF.

This clonotype appeared a few times. The chain uses TRBV7-8 and TRBJ2-2; 13 bases align to TRBD2. The ends lost 5 bases at V and 0 bases at J; junction bases unmatched: 9. Germline CDR1 reads SGHVS; CDR2 reads FQNEAQ. The CDR3 loop spans 19 amino acids. The CDR3 bases are TGTGCCAGCAGCCCCGGGACAGGGACTAGCGGGGCGAACACCGGGGAGCTGTTTTTT. It specifies CASSPGTGTSGANTGELFF.